Listed here are 18 T cell receptor beta chains from one sample, sequenced in a study of response to subunit inactivated influenza vaccine. MiXCR was run by TCRdb on the RT-PCR reads, yielding one entry per CDR3 protein. This table has roughly 570,000 distinct CDR3 sequences, approximately 15% appearing once. The sequences come from PBMCs from blood, collected roughly 12 days after vaccination. The receptors originated from a man between 45 and 60 years old who received an inactivated influenza vaccine.

This clonotype was seen a handful of times. This sequence joins TRBV6-1 and TRBJ2-5; no definite D call. CDR3 length: 15 residues. From germline, CDR1 is MNHNS and CDR2 SASEGT. V was cut by 2 bases and J by 1 base, with 11 bases left in between. The CDR3 loop is CASSEMSARQETQYF. The CDR3, as DNA: TGTGCCAGCAGTGAAATGTCCGCACGCCAAGAGACCCAGTACTTC.

This clonotype was counted many times. This chain joins TRBV5-1 and TRBJ2-1; a possible D gene is TRBD1 (6 bases). Germline V gene lookup returns CDR1 SGHRS and CDR2 YFSETQ. This CDR3 spans 12 amino acids. V was cut by 0 bases and J by 9 bases, with 7 bases left in between. The CDR3 DNA reads TGCGCCAGCAGCTTGGAAGGGGGTGAGCAGTTCTTC. It yields the protein CASSLEGGEQFF. Combining the CDR3 with reference TRBV5-1 and TRBJ2-1 gives the whole variable domain KAGVTQTPRYLIKTRGQQVTLSCSPISGHRSVSWYQQTPGQGLQFLFEYFSETQRNKGNFPGRFSGRQFSNSRSEMNVSTLELGDSALYLCASSLEGGEQFFGPGTRLTVL.

The chain couples TRBV12-3 or TRBV12-4 to TRBJ1-5, with D unresolved. This CDR3 has 15 amino acids. V shed 2 bases and J shed 0 bases, with 8 bases lying between them. Here the CDR3 reads CASSLWRTSNQPQHF. CDR3 DNA sequence: TGTGCCAGCAGTTTATGGAGGACTAGCAATCAGCCCCAGCATTTT.

V gene TRBV15 combines with J gene TRBJ2-3; 7 bases map to TRBD1. The V and J ends lost 1 base and 4 bases, in that order; junction bases with no gene match: 2. Germline V gene lookup returns CDR1 LNHNV and CDR2 YYDKDF (reference sequence). The CDR3 length is 14 residues. The CDR3 reads CATSRGQGADTQYF. The CDR3 nucleotides read TGTGCCACCAGCAGAGGTCAGGGGGCAGATACGCAGTATTTT.

This chain connects TRBV20-1 to TRBJ2-1; 8 nucleotides agree with TRBD2. Germline V lookup: CDR1 DFQATT, CDR2 SNEGSKA (reference sequence). V lost 0 bases to trimming and J lost 5 bases; unmatched junction nucleotides: 9. The CDR3 runs 16 residues. CDR3: CSARDPQREWNNEQFF. DNA for the CDR3: TGCAGTGCTAGAGATCCCCAGCGGGAGTGGAACAATGAGCAGTTCTTC.

V usage is TRBV7-8 and J usage is TRBJ2-7, with 8 bases matching TRBD1. The CDR3 runs 17 residues. V trimming: 1 base; J trimming: 2 bases; junction bases outside the gene matches: 10. Germline V lookup: CDR1 SGHVS, CDR2 FQNEAQ. The CDR3 sequence is CASSLGLGTGDTYEQYF. The CDR3 DNA reads TGTGCCAGCAGCTTAGGTCTAGGGACAGGCGATACCTACGAGCAGTACTTC.

Only a few counts were recorded for this clonotype. The rearrangement links TRBV28 to TRBJ2-7; a weak D match, TRBD2 (6 bases). The CDR3 is 15 residues long. Trimming stripped 6 bases from V and 2 bases from J, with 17 bases between. Germline lookup yields CDR1 MDHEN and CDR2 SYDVKM. Here the CDR3 reads CASSLRGREAYEQYF. CDR3 coding DNA: TGTGCCAGCAGCCTACGAGGCAGGGAGGCCTACGAGCAGTACTTC.

This clonotype has just a few counts. The V call is TRBV28, the J call TRBJ2-7; unclear D gene. The V gene lost 1 base and the J gene lost 10 bases, with 17 bases spanning the gap. The length of the CDR3 is 14 residues. Germline V CDR1 and CDR2: MDHEN, SYDVKM. CDR3 DNA: TGTGCCAGCAGTTTATCAGTGGACGGATCCGAACAGTACTTC. This gives the protein CASSLSVDGSEQYF.

This clonotype was observed many times. This chain connects TRBV10-3 to TRBJ2-2, with 8 bases aligning to TRBD1. V was clipped by 5 bases and J by 0 bases; unmatched bases: 11. Germline V gives CDR1 ENHRY, CDR2 SYGVKD. There are 18 residues in the CDR3. CDR3 region: CAISPTWTGSSNTGELFF. The DNA of the CDR3 is TGTGCCATCAGTCCCACCTGGACAGGGAGTTCGAACACCGGGGAGCTGTTTTTT.

This chain connects TRBV18 to TRBJ1-6; D possibly corresponds to TRBD1 (6 bases). In germline, CDR1 is KGHSH, CDR2 LQKENI. The CDR3 has 17 residues. V was shortened by 4 bases and J by 1 base, with 14 bases between the two germline ends. For the CDR3, the DNA is TGTGCCAGCTCACAACAGGGTATCGGATCCTATAATTCACCCCTCCACTTT. Protein product: CASSQQGIGSYNSPLHF.

This clonotype was seen more than once but under ten times. As DNA, the CDR3 is TGTGCCAGCAGTTTGGATGGCAGATTATTATCCTACGAGCAGTACTTC. Protein: CASSLDGRLLSYEQYF. The V call is TRBV28, the J call TRBJ2-7, with unresolved D. This CDR3 is 16 amino acids long. Trimming stripped 3 bases from V and 1 base from J, with 16 bases between. The germline V gene has CDR1 MDHEN and CDR2 SYDVKM.

This clonotype came up a few times. CDR3 bases: TGCGCCAGCAGCCAAGATTCGAGCGGGGGGGCCTGGAATGAGCAGTTCTTC. This sequence encodes CASSQDSSGGAWNEQFF. The chain has TRBV4-3 and TRBJ2-1; 10 bases are a match to TRBD2. Per the germline V gene, CDR1 is LGHNA and CDR2 is YSLEER. Losses at the gene ends were 0 bases for V and 7 bases for J; bases not matched to a gene: 9. The CDR3 has 17 amino acids.

As for this clonotype: The junction and the germline gene differ at one end; a read error may be behind it. J is TRBJ2-3 and V is TRBV20-1; maybe TRBD1 (5 bases). CDR3 length: 14 residues. Per germline, CDR1 DFQATT and CDR2 SNEGSKA (reference sequence). DNA for the CDR3: TGCAGAGCTAGAGATCTGGCAGGGACAGATACGCAGTATTTT. It specifies CRARDLAGTDTQYF.

CDR3 nucleotide sequence: TGCGCCAGCAGCCGCCCCCCGGGACTCCAAATCAACAATGAGCAGTTCTTC. Translation gives CASSRPPGLQINNEQFF. J is TRBJ2-1 and V is TRBV5-1; maybe TRBD2 (6 bases). CDR1 SGHRS and CDR2 YFSETQ come from the germline V gene. The CDR3 runs 17 residues. Trimming took off 4 bases at V and 5 bases at J, with 22 bases between the two ends. The full variable domain, its missing parts supplied by reference TRBV5-1 and TRBJ2-1, is KAGVTQTPRYLIKTRGQQVTLSCSPISGHRSVSWYQQTPGQGLQFLFEYFSETQRNKGNFPGRFSGRQFSNSRSEMNVSTLELGDSALYLCASSRPPGLQINNEQFFGPGTRLTVL.

This clonotype was counted once. The genes are TRBV13 and TRBJ2-2, with D unresolved. The V gene lost 10 bases and the J gene lost 11 bases, with 20 bases spanning the gap. Germline V gene data show CDR1 as PRHDT and CDR2 as FYEKMQ (reference sequence). This CDR3 is 13 amino acids long. The CDR3 here is CAMGPGLLCELFF. Written as DNA, the CDR3 is TGTGCCATGGGCCCCGGGCTCCTCTGCGAGCTGTTTTTT.

The chain links TRBV12-2 to TRBJ2-6; the table's D call, TRBD1, has no DNA check behind it. TRBV12-2 is given as a pseudogene. The CDR3 has 17 residues. The CDR3 region has the DNA TGTGCAAGTCGCGCCTCACAGGGTTGGGGCCTTCCCAACGTCCTGACTTTC. It specifies CASRASQGWGLPNVLTF.

There are many counts of this clonotype. The rearrangement joins TRBV5-1 to TRBJ2-3; possible D gene TRBD2, 5 bases. Trimming shortened V by 1 base and J by 2 bases, and 8 bases separated the two germline ends. The CDR3 totals 14 residues. CDR1 is SGHRS and CDR2 is YFSETQ in the germline V gene. This CDR3 reads CASSLRAVTDTQYF. CDR3 coding DNA: TGCGCCAGCAGCTTGCGAGCGGTCACAGATACGCAGTATTTT.

At least ten counts were recorded for this clonotype. The chain has TRBV11-2 and TRBJ2-3; 7 bases are a match to TRBD2. The CDR3 extends over 15 amino acids. The junction had 8 bases not matched to a gene; V was cut back by 5 bases and J by 3 bases. The V gene's germline CDR1 is SGHAT and CDR2 FQNNGV. Here the CDR3 DNA reads TGTGCCAGCAGCCCCACCCGGGGGGAGACAGATACGCAGTATTTT. This codes for CASSPTRGETDTQYF.